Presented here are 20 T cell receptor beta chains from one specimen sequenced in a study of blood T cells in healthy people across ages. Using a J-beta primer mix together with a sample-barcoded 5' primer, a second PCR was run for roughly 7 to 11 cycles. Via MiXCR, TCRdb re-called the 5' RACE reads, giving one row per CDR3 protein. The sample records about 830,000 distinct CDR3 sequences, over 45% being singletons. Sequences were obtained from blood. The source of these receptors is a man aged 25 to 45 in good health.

CDR3 in DNA: TGTGCCAGCAGTTTAACAGGGAAAACGTTAGGCTACACCTTC. Translated: CASSLTGKTLGYTF. V is TRBV27 and J is TRBJ1-2; D may be TRBD1 (6 bases). This CDR3 region has 14 residues. Germline V gene lookup returns CDR1 MNHEY and CDR2 SMNVEV (reference sequence). Trimming cost V 2 bases and J 8 bases, with 15 bases left between them.

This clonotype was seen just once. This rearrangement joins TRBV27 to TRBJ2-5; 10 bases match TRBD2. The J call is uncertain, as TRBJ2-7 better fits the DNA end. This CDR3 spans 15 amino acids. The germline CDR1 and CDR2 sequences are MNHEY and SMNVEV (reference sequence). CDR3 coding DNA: TGTGCCAGCAGTATCTTCAGCGGGGGGGCGGGCGAGCAGTACTTC. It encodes CASSIFSGGAGEQYF.

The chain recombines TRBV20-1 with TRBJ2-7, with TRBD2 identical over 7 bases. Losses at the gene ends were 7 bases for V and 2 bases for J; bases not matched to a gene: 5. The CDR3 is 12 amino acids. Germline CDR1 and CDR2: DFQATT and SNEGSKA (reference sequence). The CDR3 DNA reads TGCAGTGGCTCAGCGGGGCCCTACGAGCAGTACTTC. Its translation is CSGSAGPYEQYF.

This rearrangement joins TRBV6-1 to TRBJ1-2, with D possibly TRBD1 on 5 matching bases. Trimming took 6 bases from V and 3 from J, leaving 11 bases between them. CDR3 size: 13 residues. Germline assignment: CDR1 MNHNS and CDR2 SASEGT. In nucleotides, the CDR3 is TGTGCCAGCAGGTTCGGGACGGACTATGGCTACACCTTC. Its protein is CASRFGTDYGYTF.

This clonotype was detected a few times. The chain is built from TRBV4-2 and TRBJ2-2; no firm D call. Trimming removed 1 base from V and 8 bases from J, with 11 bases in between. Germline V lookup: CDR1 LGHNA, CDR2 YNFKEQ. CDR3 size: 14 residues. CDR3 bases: TGTGCCAGCAGCCAAGGTCAGAGGTCTGGGGAGCTGTTTTTT. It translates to CASSQGQRSGELFF.

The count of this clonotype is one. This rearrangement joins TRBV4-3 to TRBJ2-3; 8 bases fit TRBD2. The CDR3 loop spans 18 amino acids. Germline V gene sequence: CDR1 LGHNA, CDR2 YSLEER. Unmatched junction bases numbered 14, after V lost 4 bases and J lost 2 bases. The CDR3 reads CASSPSPSGTRNTDTQYF. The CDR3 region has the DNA TGCGCCAGCAGCCCATCTCCCTCCGGGACTAGAAACACAGATACGCAGTATTTT.

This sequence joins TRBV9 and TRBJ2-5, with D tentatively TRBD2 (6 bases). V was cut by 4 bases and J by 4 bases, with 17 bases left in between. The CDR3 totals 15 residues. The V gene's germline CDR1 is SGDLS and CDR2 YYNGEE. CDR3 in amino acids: CASSPDPSGSETQYF. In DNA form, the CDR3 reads TGTGCCAGCAGCCCAGACCCCAGCGGGTCAGAGACCCAGTACTTC.

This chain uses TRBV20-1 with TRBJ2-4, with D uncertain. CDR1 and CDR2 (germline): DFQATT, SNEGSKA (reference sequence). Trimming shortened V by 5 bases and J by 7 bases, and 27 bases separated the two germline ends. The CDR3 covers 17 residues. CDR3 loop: CSAPSDFLSFVVNIQYF. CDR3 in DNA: TGCAGTGCTCCCTCGGATTTCTTGTCTTTTGTTGTGAACATTCAGTACTTC.

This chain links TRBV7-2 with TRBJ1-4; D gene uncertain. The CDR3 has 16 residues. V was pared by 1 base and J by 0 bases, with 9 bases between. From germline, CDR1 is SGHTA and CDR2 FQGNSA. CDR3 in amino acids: CASSLEAPTTNEKLFF. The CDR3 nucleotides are TGTGCCAGCAGCTTAGAGGCCCCGACAACTAATGAAAAACTGTTTTTT.

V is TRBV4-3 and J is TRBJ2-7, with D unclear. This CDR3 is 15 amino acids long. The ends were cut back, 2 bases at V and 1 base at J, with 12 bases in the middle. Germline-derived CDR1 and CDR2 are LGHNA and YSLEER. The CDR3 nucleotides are TGCGCCAGCAGCCAAAATCGAGTAGGGTCCTACGAGCAGTACTTC. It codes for CASSQNRVGSYEQYF.

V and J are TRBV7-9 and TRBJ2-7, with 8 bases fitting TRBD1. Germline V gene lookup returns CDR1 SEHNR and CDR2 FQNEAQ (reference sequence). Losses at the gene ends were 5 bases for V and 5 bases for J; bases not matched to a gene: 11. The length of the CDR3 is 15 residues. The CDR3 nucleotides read TGTGCCAGCAGCACCCAGACAGGGGCCGGACACGAGCAGTACTTC. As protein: CASSTQTGAGHEQYF.

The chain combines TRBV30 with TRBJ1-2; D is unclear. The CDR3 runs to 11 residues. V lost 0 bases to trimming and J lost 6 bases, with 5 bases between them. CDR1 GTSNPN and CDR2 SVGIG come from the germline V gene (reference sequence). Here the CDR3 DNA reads TGTGCCTGGAGTGTTCTAAATGGCTACACCTTC. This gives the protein CAWSVLNGYTF.

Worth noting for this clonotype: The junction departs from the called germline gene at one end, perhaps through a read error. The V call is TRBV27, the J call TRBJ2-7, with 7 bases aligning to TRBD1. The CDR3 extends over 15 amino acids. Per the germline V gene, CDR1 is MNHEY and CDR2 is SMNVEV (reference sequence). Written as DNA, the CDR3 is TGCGCCAGCAGTTTGACAGGGTTTGACTCCTACGAGCAGTACTTC. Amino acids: CASSLTGFDSYEQYF.

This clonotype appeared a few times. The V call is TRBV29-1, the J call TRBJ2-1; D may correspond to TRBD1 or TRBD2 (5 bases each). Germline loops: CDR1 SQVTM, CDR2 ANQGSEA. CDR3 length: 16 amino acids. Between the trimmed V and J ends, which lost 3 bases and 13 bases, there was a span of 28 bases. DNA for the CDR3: TGCAGCGTTGATCCGTGGTTGGGAGAGGGGTTGGAGACCCAGTTCTTC. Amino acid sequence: CSVDPWLGEGLETQFF.

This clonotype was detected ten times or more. CDR3 bases: TGTGCCAGCAGCCCCCAGCCCCGATCAAACGCCGGAGGCTACACCTTC. This translates into CASSPQPRSNAGGYTF. This chain connects TRBV7-9 to TRBJ1-2; D is unresolved. Germline assignment: CDR1 SEHNR and CDR2 FQNEAQ (reference sequence). This CDR3 has 16 amino acids. V was clipped by 5 bases and J by 8 bases, with 24 bases between them.

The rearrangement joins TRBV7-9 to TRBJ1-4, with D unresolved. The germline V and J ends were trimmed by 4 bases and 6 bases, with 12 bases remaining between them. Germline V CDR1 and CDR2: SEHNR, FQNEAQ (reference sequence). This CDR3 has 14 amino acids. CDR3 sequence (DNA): TGTGCCAGCAGCTCTGACTTGTGGGATGAAAAACTGTTTTTT. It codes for CASSSDLWDEKLFF.

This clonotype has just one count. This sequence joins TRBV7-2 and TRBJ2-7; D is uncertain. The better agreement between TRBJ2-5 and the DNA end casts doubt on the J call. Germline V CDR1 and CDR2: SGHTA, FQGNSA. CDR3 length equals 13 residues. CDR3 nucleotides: TGTGCCAGCAGCTTAATAAAAGCAGAGACCCAGTACTTC. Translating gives CASSLIKAETQYF.

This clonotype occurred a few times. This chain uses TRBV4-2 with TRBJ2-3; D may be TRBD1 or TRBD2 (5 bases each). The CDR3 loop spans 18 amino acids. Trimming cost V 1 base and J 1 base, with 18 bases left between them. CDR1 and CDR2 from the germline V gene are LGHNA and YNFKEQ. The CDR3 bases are TGTGCCAGCAGCCAAGTGACGATCGGGGCCGGAGGCACAGATACGCAGTATTTT. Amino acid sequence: CASSQVTIGAGGTDTQYF.

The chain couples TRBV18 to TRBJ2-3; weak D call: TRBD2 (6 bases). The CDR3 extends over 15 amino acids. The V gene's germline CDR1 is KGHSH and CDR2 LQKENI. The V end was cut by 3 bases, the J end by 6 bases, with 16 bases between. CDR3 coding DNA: TGTGCCAGCTCACCCACGGGAGAGGGACTGGATACGCAGTATTTT. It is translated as CASSPTGEGLDTQYF.

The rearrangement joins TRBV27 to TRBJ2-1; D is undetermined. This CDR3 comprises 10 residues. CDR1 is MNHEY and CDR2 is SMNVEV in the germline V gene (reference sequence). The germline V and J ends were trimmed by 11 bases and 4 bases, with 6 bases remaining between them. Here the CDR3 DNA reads TGTGCCGAGATTTACAATGAGCAGTTCTTC. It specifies CAEIYNEQFF.